The entry below gives a single TCR beta chain sequence along with its context. Germline CDR1 is SGHRS and CDR2 is YFSETQ. Deletions cut 8 bases from V and 0 bases from J, with 14 bases between. The CDR3 is made up of 15 amino acids. As processed by the authors: Quantification of nucleated cells was approximated via reference gene primer amplification. Sequenced by immunoSEQ multiplex PCR; TCRdb stores in-frame clones only, minus some. Clonal size and the V and J genes are those of that table, whereas D and trimming came from the DNA. The sample yields approximately 35,000 clones, approximately 80% seen once. The record originates from a study of blood T cell repertoires in COVID-19. About the study: The cDNA or gDNA used as material had been derived from T cells, B-cell-depleted T cells, or PBMCs.

The sequenced sample consisted of peripheral blood. This sequence was found in a man aged 80 or over with acute or convalescent COVID-19. This chain joins TRBV5-1 and TRBJ2-2; no definite D call. The CDR3 is CASKTQNANTGELFF. The CDR3 DNA is TGCGCCAGTAAGACTCAGAACGCGAACACCGGGGAGCTGTTTTTT.